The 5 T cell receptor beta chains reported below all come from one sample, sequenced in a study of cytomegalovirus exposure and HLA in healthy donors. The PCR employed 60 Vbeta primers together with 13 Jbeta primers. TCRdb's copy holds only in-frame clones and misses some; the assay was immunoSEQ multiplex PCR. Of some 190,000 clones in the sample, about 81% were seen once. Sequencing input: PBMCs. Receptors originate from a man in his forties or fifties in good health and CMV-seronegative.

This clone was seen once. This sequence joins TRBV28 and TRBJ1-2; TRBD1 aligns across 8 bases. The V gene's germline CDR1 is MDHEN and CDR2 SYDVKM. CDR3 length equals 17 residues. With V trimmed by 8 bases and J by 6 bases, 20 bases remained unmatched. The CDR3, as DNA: TGTGCCAGCCTGAAGATCGGGACAGGCAATTATCACGATGGCTACACCTTC. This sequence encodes CASLKIGTGNYHDGYTF.

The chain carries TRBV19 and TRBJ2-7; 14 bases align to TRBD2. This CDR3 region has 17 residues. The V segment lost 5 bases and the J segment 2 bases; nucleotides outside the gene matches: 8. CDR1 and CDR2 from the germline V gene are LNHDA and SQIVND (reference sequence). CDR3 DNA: TGTGCCAGTAGTCCCCCGGGACTAGCGGGAGTCCCCTACGAGCAGTACTTC. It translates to CASSPPGLAGVPYEQYF.

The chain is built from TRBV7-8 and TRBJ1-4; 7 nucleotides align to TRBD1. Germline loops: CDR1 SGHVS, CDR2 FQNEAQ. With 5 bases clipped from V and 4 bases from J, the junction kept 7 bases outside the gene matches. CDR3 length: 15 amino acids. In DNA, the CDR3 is TGTGCCAGCAGCCCACAGCAGGGGGTTAATGAAAAACTGTTTTTT. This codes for CASSPQQGVNEKLFF. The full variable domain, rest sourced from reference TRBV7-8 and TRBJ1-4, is GAGVSQSPRYKVAKRGQDVALRCDPISGHVSLFWYQQALGQGPEFLTYFQNEAQLDKSGLPSDRFFAERPEGSVSTLKIQRTQQEDSAVYLCASSPQQGVNEKLFFGSGTQLSVL.

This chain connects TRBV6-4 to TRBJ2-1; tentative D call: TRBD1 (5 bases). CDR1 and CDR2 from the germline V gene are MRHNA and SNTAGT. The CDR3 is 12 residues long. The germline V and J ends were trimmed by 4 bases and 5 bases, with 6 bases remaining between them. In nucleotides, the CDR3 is TGTGCCAGCAGTGGACAGAACAATGAGCAGTTCTTC. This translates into CASSGQNNEQFF.

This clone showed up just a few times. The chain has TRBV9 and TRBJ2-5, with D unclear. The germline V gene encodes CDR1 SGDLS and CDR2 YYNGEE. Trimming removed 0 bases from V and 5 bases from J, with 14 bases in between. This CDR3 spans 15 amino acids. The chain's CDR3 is CASSVDRQSGETQYF. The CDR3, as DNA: TGTGCCAGCAGCGTAGATCGGCAGTCCGGGGAGACCCAGTACTTC.